This T cell receptor beta chain was captured by sequencing in a study of T cell changes during pregnancy in multiple sclerosis. J gave up 1 base and V 5 bases, and 4 bases lay outside the gene matches. Germline assignment: CDR1 KGHSH and CDR2 LQKENI. This CDR3 contains 15 residues. Only in-frame clones appear in the TCRdb table, and some are missing; sequencing was by immunoSEQ multiplex PCR. The repertoire holds 30,000 to 45,000 clones, with 91% as singletons. The J gene is TRBJ1-1, the V gene TRBV18, with TRBD1 matching 10 bases. The TCR originated in a female donor in good health, enrolled as a control in a pregnancy study. The sequenced sample was CD4+ T cells from peripheral blood mononuclear cells, obtained in the second trimester of pregnancy. CDR3 DNA sequence: TGTGCCAGCTCATTAGGGACAGGGGAGAACACTGAAGCTTTCTTT. Its translation: CASSLGTGENTEAFF.